This T cell receptor beta chain comes out of a study of OX40 agonist ivuxolimab in advanced cancers. Study-level background: Ivuxolimab was a fully human IgG2 agonistic monoclonal antibody targeting the costimulatory receptor OX40 (CD134). In the dose-escalation cohort, more than 75% of patients were male, and the mean age was roughly 60 years, with a range of about 23 to 85. Intravenous ivuxolimab was administered to patients every 2 weeks at six dose levels: 0.01, 0.1, 0.3, 1.5, 3 and 10 mg/kg. Prior anti-PD-1, anti-PD-L1 or anti-CTLA-4 therapy was permitted, and checkpoint inhibitors had been received by about 36% of dose-escalation patients. Three dose-escalation patients achieved partial responses, one with hepatocellular carcinoma and two with cutaneous melanoma. The purpose of peripheral TCRbeta sequencing was to test whether ivuxolimab changed TCR sequence diversity and led to clonal T-cell expansion. Among the roughly 50 dose-escalation patients, some 19 had hepatocellular carcinoma, approximately 15 melanoma, 9 renal cell carcinoma and 9 head and neck cancer. The monotherapy dose-escalation portion (N of about 50 patients) of the phase I ivuxolimab trial is reported in the paper.

To note about this clone: Its antigen is still unknown. Base qualities were left out, and no much larger clone turns up one base away.

CDR1 and CDR2, looked up from the germline V gene, are SGDLS and YYNGEE. The germline V end is reduced by 4 bases and the J end by 2 bases; junction bases left unmatched: 21. Counted from cysteine to phenylalanine, this CDR3 has 20 amino acids. The only DNA kept is the CDR3, 60 bases in frame from the first base. Genomic DNA was extracted from sorted cells for sequencing of the TCRbeta CDR3 region. The immunoSEQ Assay was used to sequence the TCRbeta CDR3 regions. TCRdb limited this immuneACCESS table to in-frame rearrangements with V and J called. A share of clones is missing; checked studies link under half to unresolved V genes, and the rest is unexplained. Present in this sample are 90,000 to 100,000 clones, approximately 86% of which were seen just once. The top ten hold approximately 4.2% of the sample. Beyond this particular receptor, the publication reports: After ivuxolimab, more expanded clones were found on average in CD8+ T cells than in CD4+ T cells. Which antigens the clonally expanded peripheral T cells were specific for was not determined. Low levels of normalized T-cell clonal expansion were also shown by some nonresponding patients. Partial responders in the 0.1-3.0 mg/kg groups had among the lowest normalized peripheral clonal expansion, especially among CD8+ T cells. At doses of 0.1 to 3.0 mg/kg, clonal expansion of both CD4+ and CD8+ T cells in blood was seen between baseline and week 6.

Patients with autoimmune disease history or receiving systemic immunosuppression were excluded from the trial. Peripheral blood for TCR sequencing was collected from all dose cohorts at baseline, on cycle 4 day 1, and on cycle 7 day 1. Samples came from an open-label, multicenter, first-in-human phase I dose-escalation trial of ivuxolimab. The trial enrolled adults with locally advanced or metastatic head and neck squamous cell, hepatocellular, melanoma or renal cell carcinoma. Before TCR sequencing, CD4+ T cells and CD8+ T cells from peripheral blood were sorted into separate populations. This sample comprised CD4+ or CD8+ T cells sorted from blood, obtained in a trial of the OX40 agonist ivuxolimab. The clonotype was recovered from an adult with an advanced solid tumor such as melanoma, head and neck, liver or kidney cancer. Recombination linked TRBV9 to TRBJ2-3, and 8 junctional nucleotides match TRBD1. The CDR3 protein is CASSSSPGQDLALNTDTQYF. The bases are TGTGCCAGCAGCTCATCACCGGGACAGGATCTAGCCCTCAACACAGATACGCAGTATTTT.